A single sample gave rise to the 8 T cell receptor beta chains below, sequenced in a study of blood T cell repertoires in COVID-19. Sequencing was performed with immunoSEQ multiplex PCR; in TCRdb, only in-frame clones are kept and a portion is missing. This repertoire shows about 280,000 clones, around 90% found once; its top ten account for around 1.7%. The sequenced sample was PBMCs or T cells enriched from blood (not recorded which). The receptor set was obtained from a woman aged 18 to 35 with acute COVID-19.

The chain joins TRBV4-1 to TRBJ2-7; TRBD1 might be the D (6 bases). This CDR3 contains 17 residues. Germline CDR1 MGHRA, CDR2 YSYEKL. The V and J ends lost 3 bases and 2 bases respectively, with 20 bases between them. CDR3 DNA: TGCGCCAGCAGCCAGGTGGAGCAGGGGATCGGAGCCTACGAGCAGTACTTC. This translates into CASSQVEQGIGAYEQYF.

The chain combines TRBV9 with TRBJ2-4; possible D gene TRBD1, 6 bases. V was trimmed by 0 bases and J by 8 bases, leaving 12 bases between them. There are 14 residues in the CDR3. Germline V CDR1 and CDR2: SGDLS, YYNGEE. The CDR3 DNA is TGTGCCAGCAGCGTAGGCAGGGGAAGTGACATTCAGTACTTC. This encodes CASSVGRGSDIQYF. The entire variable domain, with the rest obtained from reference TRBV9 and TRBJ2-4, is as follows: DSGVTQTPKHLITATGQRVTLRCSPRSGDLSVYWYQQSLDQGLQFLIQYYNGEERAKGNILERFSAQQFPDLHSELNLSSLELGDSALYFCASSVGRGSDIQYFGAGTRLSVL.

V and J are TRBV4-1 and TRBJ1-2; 8 nucleotides line up with TRBD1. The CDR3 runs to 17 residues. V trimming: 1 base; J trimming: 5 bases; junction bases outside the gene matches: 12. Germline CDR1 and CDR2: MGHRA and YSYEKL. CDR3 sequence reads: CASSQAKNPRGHYGYTF. Here the CDR3 DNA reads TGCGCCAGCAGCCAAGCCAAAAACCCCAGGGGGCATTATGGCTACACCTTC.

The chain employs TRBV20-1 and TRBJ1-1, with unresolved D. CDR1 is DFQATT and CDR2 is SNEGSKA in the germline V gene (reference sequence). The length of the CDR3 is 11 residues. Trimming shortened V by 7 bases and J by 3 bases, and 9 bases separated the two germline ends. CDR3 sequence (DNA): TGCAGTGTCAAAGCCTACACTGAAGCTTTCTTT. Its translation is CSVKAYTEAFF.

The gene calls are TRBV19 and TRBJ1-4; possible D gene TRBD1, 5 bases. The CDR3 contains 14 residues. Germline CDR1 and CDR2: LNHDA and SQIVND (reference sequence). V was pared by 6 bases and J by 4 bases, with 12 bases between. As DNA, the CDR3 is TGTGCCAGTAGCCACGGGGGGAGTAATGAAAAACTGTTTTTT. Its protein product is CASSHGGSNEKLFF.

The genes are TRBV12-3 or TRBV12-4 and TRBJ2-7, with 8 nucleotides matching TRBD2. Trimming at V came to 5 bases and at J to 7 bases, leaving 4 bases not matched to a gene. This CDR3 contains 12 residues. CDR3 coding DNA: TGTGCCAGCAGTCTGACGGGGGGGGAGCAGTACTTC. Translating it yields CASSLTGGEQYF.

This rearrangement joins TRBV7-9 to TRBJ2-1, with D perhaps matching TRBD1 (6 bases). V was trimmed by 5 bases and J by 2 bases, leaving 7 bases between them. The CDR3 extends over 13 amino acids. CDR1 is SEHNR, CDR2 FQNEAQ, per germline (reference sequence). The CDR3 spells CASSRDTYNEQFF. The DNA for the CDR3 is TGTGCCAGCAGCCGGGACACCTACAATGAGCAGTTCTTC.

The chain is built from TRBV19 and TRBJ1-3, with 9 bases lining up with TRBD1. This CDR3 has 16 amino acids. V was pared by 7 bases and J by 0 bases, with 7 bases of the junction left unmatched. The V gene's germline CDR1 is LNHDA and CDR2 SQIVND (reference sequence). CDR3: CASIQQGANSGNTIYF. In nucleotides, the CDR3 is TGTGCCAGTATCCAACAGGGGGCTAACTCTGGAAACACCATATATTTT.